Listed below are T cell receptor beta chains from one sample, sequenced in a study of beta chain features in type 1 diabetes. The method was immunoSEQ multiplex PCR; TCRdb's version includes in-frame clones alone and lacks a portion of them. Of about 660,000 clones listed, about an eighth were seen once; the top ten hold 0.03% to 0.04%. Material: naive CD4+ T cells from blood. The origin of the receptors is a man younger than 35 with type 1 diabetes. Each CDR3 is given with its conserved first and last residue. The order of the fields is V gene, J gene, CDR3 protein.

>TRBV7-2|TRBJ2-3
CASSYQGDTQYF
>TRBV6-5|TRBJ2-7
CASSYSRSYEQYF
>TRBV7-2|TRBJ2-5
CASSRDSPQETQYF
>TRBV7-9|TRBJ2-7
CASSLDSTGFNSKPYEQYF
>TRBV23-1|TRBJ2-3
CASSQTEETGVKDTQYF
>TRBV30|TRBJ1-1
CAWSVTRGRTEAFF
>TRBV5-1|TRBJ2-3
CASSSSGQFTDTQYF
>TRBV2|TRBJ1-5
CATRTGGDQPQHF
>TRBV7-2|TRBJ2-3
CASSLRQGPDTQYF
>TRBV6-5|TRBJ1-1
CASSQAQGASEAFF
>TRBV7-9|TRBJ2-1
CASSILDIRLYNEQFF
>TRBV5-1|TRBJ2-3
CASSRSTDTQYF
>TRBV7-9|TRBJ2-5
CASSLSGAAETQYF
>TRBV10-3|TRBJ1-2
CAISEGQGNYGYTF
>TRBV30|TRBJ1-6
CAWSVLNSPLHF
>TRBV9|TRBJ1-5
CASSETSGTGNPQPQHF
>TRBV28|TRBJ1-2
CASSLDRIGYGYTF
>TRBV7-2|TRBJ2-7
CASSLRRGTGEAYEQYF
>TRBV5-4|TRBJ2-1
CASSPRTGDHNEQFF
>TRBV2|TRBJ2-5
CASSLDRVETQYF
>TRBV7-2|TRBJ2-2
CASSSNWATGELFF
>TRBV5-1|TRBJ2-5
CASSSSGTDQETQYF
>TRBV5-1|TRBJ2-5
CASSPDQTQYF
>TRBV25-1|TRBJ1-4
CASRGLGEKLFF
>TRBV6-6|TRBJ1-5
CASSHGSGNSNQPQHF
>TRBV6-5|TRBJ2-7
CASRGPAHEQYF
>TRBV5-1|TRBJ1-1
CASSFTLEAFF
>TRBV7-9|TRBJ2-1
CASSSLRGAGEQFF
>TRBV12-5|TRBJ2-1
CASGPGQGENNEQFF
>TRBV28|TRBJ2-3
CASSMTGLTDTQYF
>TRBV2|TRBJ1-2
CASSENVLMWGFYGYTF
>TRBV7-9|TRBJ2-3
CASSSPEGSSTDTQYF
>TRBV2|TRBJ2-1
CASRGNEQFF
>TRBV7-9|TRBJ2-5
CASSLSGETQYF
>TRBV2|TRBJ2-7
CASSPGQVSYEQYF
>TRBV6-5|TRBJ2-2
CASSYSGTGVTGELFF
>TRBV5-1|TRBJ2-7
CASSLEGTYEQYF
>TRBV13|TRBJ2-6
CASSLGLSGANVLTF
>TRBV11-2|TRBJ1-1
CASSLARDPGTEAFF
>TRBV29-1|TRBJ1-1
CSVGAQGIAAFF
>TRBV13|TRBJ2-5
CASSSTGALLIQETQYF
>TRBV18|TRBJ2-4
CASSPQGQAKNIQYF
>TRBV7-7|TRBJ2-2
CASSRDYTGELFF
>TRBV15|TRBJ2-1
CATSRSNEQFF
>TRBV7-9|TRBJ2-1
CASSLTSGSVEQFF
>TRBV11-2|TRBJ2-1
CASSGTSGGPGGNEQFF
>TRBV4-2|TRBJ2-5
CASSRTEQETQYF
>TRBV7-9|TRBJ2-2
CASSLEWTRENTGELFF
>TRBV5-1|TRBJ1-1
CASSLDGVNTEAFF
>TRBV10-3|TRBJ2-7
CASTYRGGQDEQYF